A selection of T cell receptor beta chains follows, all from one sample in a study of blood T cell repertoires in COVID-19. TCRdb keeps only in-frame clones here, not all; method: immunoSEQ multiplex PCR. Of 70,000 to 95,000 clones detected, roughly 89% appear once; the ten largest clones hold approximately 2.4%. The sequenced material came from peripheral blood. These receptors were taken from a man aged 45-60 years with acute or convalescent COVID-19. Each CDR3 is given with its conserved first and last residue. D genes are given only for firm matches. Clone size is given for some rows only: seen once, a few or many times, or a class if the clone is expanded.

j_gene	abundance	v_gene	d_gene	CDR3aa	CDR3nt
TRBJ2-5	.	TRBV20-1	.	CSALSRETQYF	TGCAGTGCCCTAAGTCGGGAGACCCAGTACTTC
TRBJ1-1	.	TRBV4-1	.	CASSQAGGPEAFF	TGCGCCAGCAGCCAGGCAGGAGGCCCTGAAGCTTTCTTT
TRBJ1-1	.	TRBV6-6	TRBD1	CASSRTGMNTEAFF	TGTGCCAGCAGCCGGACAGGGATGAACACTGAAGCTTTCTTT
TRBJ2-2	.	TRBV14	TRBD2	CASSRTSGTNTGELFF	TGTGCCAGCAGTCGGACTAGCGGGACGAACACCGGGGAGCTGTTTTTT
TRBJ2-3	.	TRBV7-2	TRBD2	CASSLLAGATISTDTQYF	TGTGCCAGCAGCTTACTAGCGGGGGCGACTATTAGCACAGATACGCAGTATTTT
TRBJ2-3	.	TRBV10-1	TRBD2	CASKAGGTDTQYF	TGCGCCAGCAAAGCGGGAGGGACGGATACGCAGTATTTT
TRBJ1-1	.	TRBV5-1	.	CASSQTMNTEAFF	TGCGCCAGCAGTCAGACAATGAACACTGAAGCTTTCTTT
TRBJ1-2	.	TRBV29-1	TRBD1	CSVHRGLSYGYTF	TGCAGCGTCCACAGGGGCCTCTCCTATGGCTACACCTTC
TRBJ2-6	.	TRBV27	.	CASSQRWSSGANVLTF	TGTGCCAGCAGTCAACGGTGGAGCTCTGGGGCCAACGTCCTGACTTTC
TRBJ2-7	.	TRBV11-2	TRBD2	CASSSRLAGAVEQYF	TGTGCCAGCAGCTCCAGGCTAGCGGGAGCGGTCGAGCAGTACTTC
TRBJ2-3	.	TRBV2	.	CASSENYGLTDTQYF	TGTGCCAGCAGTGAAAATTACGGACTGACAGATACGCAGTATTTT
TRBJ2-4	.	TRBV6-2/TRBV6-3	.	CASSYIGAPENIQYF	TGTGCCAGCAGTTACATTGGGGCCCCTGAAAACATTCAGTACTTC
TRBJ2-3	.	TRBV5-1	.	CASSTRGTDTQYF	TGCGCCAGCAGCACTCGCGGCACAGATACGCAGTATTTT
TRBJ1-6	.	TRBV5-6	.	CASSLGGQGSSYNSPLHF	TGTGCCAGCAGCTTGGGGGGGCAGGGAAGCTCCTATAATTCACCCCTCCACTTT
TRBJ2-6	.	TRBV6-6	.	CASSYYGLSGANVLTF	TGTGCCAGCAGTTACTATGGCCTCTCTGGGGCCAACGTCCTGACTTTC
TRBJ1-4	.	TRBV2	TRBD1	CASRVQGMTNEKLFF	TGTGCCAGCAGAGTACAGGGGATGACTAATGAAAAACTGTTTTTT
TRBJ2-2	.	TRBV30	.	CAWKGGDTGELFF	TGTGCCTGGAAGGGAGGAGACACCGGGGAGCTGTTTTTT
TRBJ1-1	once	TRBV2	.	CASSEAIDRWRTEAFF	TGTGCCAGCAGTGAAGCCATTGACCGCTGGAGGACTGAAGCTTTCTTT
TRBJ1-2	few	TRBV9	.	CASRVGAGGRRGYTF	TGTGCCAGCCGCGTCGGGGCGGGGGGGCGGCGGGGCTACACCTTC
TRBJ1-5	.	TRBV6-5	TRBD1	CASSSTGGNQPQHF	TGTGCCAGCAGCTCCACAGGGGGCAATCAGCCCCAGCATTTT
TRBJ2-1	.	TRBV28	TRBD2	CASTGTRNEQFF	TGTGCCAGCACCGGGACTAGGAATGAGCAGTTCTTC
TRBJ2-3	.	TRBV3-1/TRBV3-2	.	CASSRLSDTQYF	TGTGCCAGCAGCCGACTTTCAGATACGCAGTATTTT
TRBJ2-3	.	TRBV28	TRBD1	CASSGFWTGGIVDTQYF	TGTGCCAGCAGCGGGTTCTGGACAGGGGGGATAGTAGATACGCAGTATTTT
TRBJ2-5	.	TRBV15	.	CATSRREGETQYF	TGTGCCACCAGCAGGCGGGAAGGGGAGACCCAGTACTTC
TRBJ1-3	.	TRBV4-1	.	CASSQEGRSGVGGNTIYF	TGCGCCAGCAGCCAAGAAGGACGCTCGGGGGTTGGAGGAAACACCATATATTTT
TRBJ2-1	.	TRBV5-6	TRBD2	CASSWSLAGGYNEQFF	TGTGCCAGCAGCTGGTCTCTGGCGGGGGGATACAATGAGCAGTTCTTC
TRBJ1-5	.	TRBV28	.	CASSFRAGDQPQHF	TGTGCCAGCAGTTTCAGGGCGGGGGATCAGCCCCAGCATTTT
TRBJ2-5	once	TRBV28	.	CASIPFGTLQETQYF	TGTGCCAGCATCCCTTTTGGGACTCTCCAAGAGACCCAGTACTTC
TRBJ2-5	.	TRBV5-1	TRBD2	CASSLLAGEQETQYF	TGCGCCAGCAGCTTACTAGCGGGGGAACAAGAGACCCAGTACTTC
TRBJ1-3	.	TRBV18	.	CASSPGGIGNTIYF	TGTGCCAGCTCACCCGGGGGTATTGGAAACACCATATATTTT
TRBJ1-3	once	TRBV14	.	CASSQSRSSGNTIYF	TGTGCCAGCAGCCAATCGCGGAGCTCTGGAAACACCATATATTTT
TRBJ2-1	.	TRBV27	TRBD1	CASSWTGSYNEQFF	TGTGCCAGCAGTTGGACAGGCTCCTACAATGAGCAGTTCTTC
TRBJ2-7	.	TRBV4-1	TRBD2	CASSQEDRGAYEQYF	TGCGCCAGCAGCCAAGAGGACCGGGGGGCCTACGAGCAGTACTTC
TRBJ2-3	.	TRBV7-2	TRBD2	CASSSKRGGADTQYF	TGTGCCAGCAGCTCAAAGCGGGGGGGCGCAGATACGCAGTATTTT
TRBJ1-5	.	TRBV2	.	CASKDRWSNQPQHF	TGTGCCAGCAAAGACAGATGGAGCAATCAGCCCCAGCATTTT
TRBJ2-7	.	TRBV4-2	.	CASSQGTEYEQYF	TGTGCCAGCAGCCAAGGGACAGAGTATGAGCAGTACTTC
TRBJ2-6	.	TRBV28	.	CASTLRDSGANVLTF	TGTGCCAGCACCTTAAGAGACTCTGGGGCCAACGTCCTGACTTTC
TRBJ1-2	.	TRBV28	.	CASSPPGDWDGYTF	TGTGCCAGCAGTCCCCCCGGGGATTGGGATGGCTACACCTTC
TRBJ2-2	.	TRBV6-6	.	CASSYSGQDTGELFF	TGTGCCAGCAGTTACTCGGGACAAGACACCGGGGAGCTGTTTTTT
TRBJ2-2	.	TRBV9	TRBD1	CASSGPGQGNTGELFF	TGTGCCAGCAGCGGGCCGGGACAGGGAAACACCGGGGAGCTGTTTTTT
TRBJ1-5	many	TRBV6-2/TRBV6-3	.	CASSTPRGLNQPQHF	TGTGCCAGCAGTACCCCCCGGGGACTCAATCAGCCCCAGCATTTT
TRBJ2-1	.	TRBV5-1	TRBD2	CASSFGLAGASYNEQFF	TGCGCCAGCAGCTTCGGACTAGCGGGGGCCTCCTACAATGAGCAGTTCTTC
TRBJ2-2	.	TRBV28	.	CASNPGTKTGELFF	TGTGCCAGCAATCCCGGGACAAAAACCGGGGAGCTGTTTTTT
TRBJ2-3	once	TRBV10-2	.	CASSEIGEVTDTQYF	TGCGCCAGCAGTGAGATCGGAGAGGTCACGGATACGCAGTATTTT
TRBJ1-5	.	TRBV19	TRBD1	CASSTGQGSYSNQPQHF	TGTGCCAGTAGTACGGGACAGGGAAGCTATAGCAATCAGCCCCAGCATTTT
TRBJ2-7	once	TRBV19	TRBD1	CASRGQGTYEQYF	TGTGCCAGTAGGGGACAGGGCACCTACGAGCAGTACTTC
TRBJ2-3	.	TRBV6-5	TRBD1	CASKFDRGGTDTQYF	TGTGCCAGCAAGTTCGACAGGGGGGGAACAGATACGCAGTATTTT
TRBJ2-3	.	TRBV7-3	.	CASSLGYGTSTDTQYF	TGTGCCAGCAGCTTAGGTTACGGGACTAGCACAGATACGCAGTATTTT
TRBJ2-2	.	TRBV5-6	.	CASSYRQSTGELFF	TGTGCCAGCAGTTACCGACAGAGCACCGGGGAGCTGTTTTTT
TRBJ2-5	.	TRBV5-1	.	CASSPGRGLETQYF	TGCGCCAGCAGCCCGGGCAGAGGGCTTGAGACCCAGTACTTC
TRBJ2-2	.	TRBV19	.	CASRVLGTGELFF	TGTGCCAGTAGGGTTCTAGGCACCGGGGAGCTGTTTTTT
TRBJ1-5	.	TRBV7-9	TRBD1	CASSRFGTEPNQPQHF	TGTGCCAGCAGCCGATTTGGGACAGAGCCCAATCAGCCCCAGCATTTT
TRBJ2-3	.	TRBV6-5	.	CASRLDIRHHF	TGTGCCAGCAGACTGGACATTCGGCATCATTTT
TRBJ2-1	.	TRBV5-1	.	CASSPNAGDYNEQFF	TGCGCCAGCAGCCCCAACGCCGGGGACTACAATGAGCAGTTCTTC